This T cell receptor beta chain emerged from a study of blood T cells in healthy people across ages (dated by TCRdb to the mid-2010s). With respect to the entire study: In model experiments, template switching captured about one uniquely barcoded TCR beta cDNA molecule for every two T cells. Using the same blood draw, the study looked at two additional independent replicas of 1 million unique cDNA reads for two donors, one aged 18 to 30 and the other aged 80 or older. Four age groups were formed from the donors: young (average approximately 15 years), middle-aged (around 37), aged (more than 55) and long-lived (more than 75). Age-related changes in TCR beta repertoire diversity were measured in the study by deep sequencing normalized with unique cDNA molecular identifiers. Donors of different ages were randomly distributed across sequencing lanes to avoid experimental bias. General study outcomes and caveats: Compared with the aged group, the long-lived group had more naive CD4+ T cells, fewer expanded clones and increased TCR diversity, suggesting age selection. Observed TCR beta diversity per million T cells fell roughly linearly with age, and a significant reduction was already apparent by age around 39. Bulk unsorted PBMC profiling prevented conclusive comparison of naive and antigen-experienced compartments. Because the CMV infection status of the donors was unknown, age-related changes in expanded clonotypes may potentially have been confounded. The percentage of naive T cells measured by flow cytometry correlated strongly with observed TCR beta diversity. Estimates of total diversity from one million sequenced T cells were regarded as lower bounds and underestimates.

The protocol used for the library was 5' RACE. Sequencing instrument: Illumina HiSeq 2500. The second PCR ran for about 6 to 12 cycles and used a J-beta primer mix along with a sample-barcoded 5' primer. A template-switch 5' adaptor carrying 12 random nucleotides introduced a unique molecular identifier onto each TCR beta cDNA molecule. At least 3 million CDR3-containing paired-end reads were obtained from each sample. First-strand cDNA was synthesized from all RNA with the Mint cDNA synthesis kit, primed by a TRBC-specific oligonucleotide. After uracil-DNA glycosylase treatment, a first 18-cycle PCR used universal primers M1SS and BC2_uni_R on all cDNA. The original pipeline was this. Each sample was normalized by randomly selecting 1 million high-quality reads, each carrying a distinct molecular identifier. Instead of being binned into consensus sequences, reads with shared molecular identifiers were discarded. CDR3 identification, clonotype clustering and error correction used MiTCR with a Q25 quality threshold and the strictest error-elimination algorithm. A nonparametric unseen species model using Euler transformation provided a lower-bound estimate of total TCR beta diversity. TCRdb reran the public reads through fastp at Q25 and MiXCR, keeping productive beta chains. For every CDR3 protein sequence, its rows merge into one entry that carries the most common genes and DNA. TCRdb's processing, not the authors' own work, is the source of the V and J calls. Counted in this sample were more than 700,000 distinct CDR3 sequences; 46% of them appeared once. The ten largest clones add up to 15% to 20% of the sample.

The roughly 37 donors, aged 6 to 90 years, were systemically healthy Caucasian individuals from Russia. Each donor gave around 9.8 milliliters of peripheral blood, collected into EDTA-treated Vacutainer tubes. Ficoll-Paque density-gradient centrifugation was used to isolate PBMCs, with at least 6.5 million per sample. Total RNA, at least 5 micrograms per sample, was extracted from PBMCs with Trizol reagent. The percentages of naive CD45RAhigh/CD27high T cells were determined by flow cytometry on a PBMC aliquot from every donor. On this clonotype: No cognate antigen has been identified for it. Per-base quality was not reported, and no clone a single base away is much larger than it.

The cysteine opens and the phenylalanine closes a CDR3 of 14 amino acids. Only the CDR3 part of the read is kept: 42 bases, read in frame from the first base. The germline V gene (reference sequence) yields PRHDT for CDR1 and FYEKMQ for CDR2. The germline V end is reduced by 7 bases and the J end by 2 bases; junction bases left unmatched: 5. The sequenced sample was blood. The receptor chain draws on TRBV13 and TRBJ2-1; a stretch of 7 junction bases matches TRBD1. The sequence came from a man older than 75 in good health. The DNA sequence follows: TGTGCCAGCACCCGACAGGGAACCTACAATGAGCAGTTCTTC. Protein translation: CASTRQGTYNEQFF.